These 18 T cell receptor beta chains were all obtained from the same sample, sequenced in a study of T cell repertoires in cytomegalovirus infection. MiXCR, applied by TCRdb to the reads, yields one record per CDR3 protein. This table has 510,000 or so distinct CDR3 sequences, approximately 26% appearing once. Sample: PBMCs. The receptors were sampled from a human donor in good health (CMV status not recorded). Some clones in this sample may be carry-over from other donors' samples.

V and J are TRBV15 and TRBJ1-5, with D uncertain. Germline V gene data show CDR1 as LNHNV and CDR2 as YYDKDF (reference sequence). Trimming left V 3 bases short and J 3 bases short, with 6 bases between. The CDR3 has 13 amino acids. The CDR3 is CATSSDINQPQHF. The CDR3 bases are TGTGCCACCAGCAGTGACATCAATCAGCCCCAGCATTTT.

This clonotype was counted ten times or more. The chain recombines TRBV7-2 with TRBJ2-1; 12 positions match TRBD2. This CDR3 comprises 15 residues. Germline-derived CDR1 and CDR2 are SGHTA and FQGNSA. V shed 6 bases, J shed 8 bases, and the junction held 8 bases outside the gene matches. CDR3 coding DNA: TGTGCCAGCAGATCACAGACTAGCGGGAGTTATGAGCAGTTCTTC. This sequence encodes CASRSQTSGSYEQFF.

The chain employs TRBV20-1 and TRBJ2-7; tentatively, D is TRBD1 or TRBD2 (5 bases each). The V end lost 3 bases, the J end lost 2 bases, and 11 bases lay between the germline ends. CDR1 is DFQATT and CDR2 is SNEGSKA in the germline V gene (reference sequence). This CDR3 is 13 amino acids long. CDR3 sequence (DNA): TGCAGTGCTAGCCGGGACCTTACCTACGAGCAGTACTTC. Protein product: CSASRDLTYEQYF.

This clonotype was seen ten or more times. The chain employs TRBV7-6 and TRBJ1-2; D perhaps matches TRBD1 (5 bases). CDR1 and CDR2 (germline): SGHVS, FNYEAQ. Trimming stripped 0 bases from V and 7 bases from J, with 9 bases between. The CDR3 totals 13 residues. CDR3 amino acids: CASSLALQGGYTF. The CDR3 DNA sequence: TGTGCCAGCAGCTTAGCTCTCCAGGGTGGCTACACCTTC. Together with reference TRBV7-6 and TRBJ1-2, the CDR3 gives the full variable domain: GAGVSQSPRYKVTKRGQDVALRCDPISGHVSLYWYRQALGQGPEFLTYFNYEAQQDKSGLPNDRFSAERPEGSISTLTIQRTEQRDSAMYRCASSLALQGGYTFGSGTRLTVV.

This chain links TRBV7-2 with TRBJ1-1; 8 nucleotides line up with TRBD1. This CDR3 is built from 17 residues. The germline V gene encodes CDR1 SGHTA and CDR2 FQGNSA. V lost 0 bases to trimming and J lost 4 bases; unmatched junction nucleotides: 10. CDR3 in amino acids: CASSLAARGRFGTEAFF. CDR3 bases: TGTGCCAGCAGCTTAGCTGCCAGGGGGCGGTTTGGCACTGAAGCTTTCTTT.

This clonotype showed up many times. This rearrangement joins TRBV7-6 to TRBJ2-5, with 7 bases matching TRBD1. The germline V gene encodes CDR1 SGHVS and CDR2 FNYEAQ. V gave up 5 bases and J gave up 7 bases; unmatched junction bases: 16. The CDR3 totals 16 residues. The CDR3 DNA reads TGTGCCAGCAGCCCCCCGGGACAGCCCCCCCAGGGGACCCAGTACTTC. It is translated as CASSPPGQPPQGTQYF. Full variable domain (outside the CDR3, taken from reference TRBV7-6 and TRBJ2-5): GAGVSQSPRYKVTKRGQDVALRCDPISGHVSLYWYRQALGQGPEFLTYFNYEAQQDKSGLPNDRFSAERPEGSISTLTIQRTEQRDSAMYRCASSPPGQPPQGTQYFGPGTRLLVL.

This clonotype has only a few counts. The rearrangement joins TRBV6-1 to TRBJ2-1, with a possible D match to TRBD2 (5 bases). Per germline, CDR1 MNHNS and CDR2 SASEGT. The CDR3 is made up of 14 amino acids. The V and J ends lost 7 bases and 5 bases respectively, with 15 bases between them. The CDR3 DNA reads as TGTGCCAGCAAAACAGTGGACTGGAACAATGAGCAGTTCTTC. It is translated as CASKTVDWNNEQFF.

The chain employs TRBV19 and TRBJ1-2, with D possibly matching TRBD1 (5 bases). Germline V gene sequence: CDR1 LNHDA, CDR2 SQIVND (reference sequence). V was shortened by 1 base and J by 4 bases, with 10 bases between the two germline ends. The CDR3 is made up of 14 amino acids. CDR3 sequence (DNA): TGTGCCAGTAGTATAGCCAGGGAATTCTATGGCTACACCTTC. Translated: CASSIAREFYGYTF.

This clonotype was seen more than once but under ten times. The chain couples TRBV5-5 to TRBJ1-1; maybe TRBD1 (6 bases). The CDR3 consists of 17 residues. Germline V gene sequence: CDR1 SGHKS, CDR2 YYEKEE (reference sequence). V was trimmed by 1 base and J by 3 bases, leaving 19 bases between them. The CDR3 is CASSLSLDRRGDTEAFF. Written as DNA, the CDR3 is TGTGCCAGCAGCTTGAGCCTCGACAGGAGGGGGGACACTGAAGCTTTCTTT. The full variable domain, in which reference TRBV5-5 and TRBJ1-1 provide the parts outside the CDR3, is DAGVTQSPTHLIKTRGQQVTLRCSPISGHKSVSWYQQVLGQGPQFIFQYYEKEERGRGNFPDRFSARQFPNYSSELNVNALLLGDSALYLCASSLSLDRRGDTEAFFGQGTRLTVV.

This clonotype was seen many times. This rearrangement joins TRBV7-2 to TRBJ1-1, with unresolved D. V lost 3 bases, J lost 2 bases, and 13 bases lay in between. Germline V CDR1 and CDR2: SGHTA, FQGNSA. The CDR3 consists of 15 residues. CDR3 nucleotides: TGTGCCAGCAGCTTCCAACTCTGGGTCAACACTGAAGCTTTCTTT. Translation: CASSFQLWVNTEAFF.

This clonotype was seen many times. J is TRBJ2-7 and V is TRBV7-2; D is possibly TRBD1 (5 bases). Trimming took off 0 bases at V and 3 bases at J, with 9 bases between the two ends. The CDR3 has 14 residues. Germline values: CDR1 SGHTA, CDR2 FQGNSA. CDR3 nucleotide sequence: TGTGCCAGCAGCTTAGCGCACAGGAACTACGAGCAGTACGTC. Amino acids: CASSLAHRNYEQYV.

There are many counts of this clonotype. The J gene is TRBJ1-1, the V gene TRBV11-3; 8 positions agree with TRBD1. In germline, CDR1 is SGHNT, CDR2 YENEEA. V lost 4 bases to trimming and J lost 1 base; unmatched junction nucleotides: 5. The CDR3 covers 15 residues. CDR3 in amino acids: CASSSGTGRNTEAFF. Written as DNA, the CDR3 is TGTGCCAGCAGCTCCGGGACAGGACGGAACACTGAAGCTTTCTTT. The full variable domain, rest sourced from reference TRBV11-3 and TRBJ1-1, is EAGVVQSPRYKIIEKKQPVAFWCNPISGHNTLYWYLQNLGQGPELLIRYENEEAVDDSQLPKDRFSAERLKGVDSTLKIQPAELGDSAVYLCASSSGTGRNTEAFFGQGTRLTVV.

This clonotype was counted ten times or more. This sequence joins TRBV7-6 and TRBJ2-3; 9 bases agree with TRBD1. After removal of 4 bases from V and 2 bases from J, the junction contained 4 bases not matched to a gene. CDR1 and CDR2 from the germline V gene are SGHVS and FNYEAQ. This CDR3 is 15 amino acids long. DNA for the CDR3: TGTGCCAGCAGCTCTGGGACAGGGAACACAGATACGCAGTATTTT. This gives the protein CASSSGTGNTDTQYF. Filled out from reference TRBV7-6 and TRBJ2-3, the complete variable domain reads GAGVSQSPRYKVTKRGQDVALRCDPISGHVSLYWYRQALGQGPEFLTYFNYEAQQDKSGLPNDRFSAERPEGSISTLTIQRTEQRDSAMYRCASSSGTGNTDTQYFGPGTRLTVL.

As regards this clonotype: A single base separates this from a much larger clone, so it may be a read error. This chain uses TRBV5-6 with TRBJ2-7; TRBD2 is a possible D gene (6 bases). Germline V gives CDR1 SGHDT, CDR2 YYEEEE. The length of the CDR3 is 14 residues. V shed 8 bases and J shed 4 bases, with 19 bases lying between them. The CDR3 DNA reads TGTGCCAGTAGAGGTATAGCGGAAGAGTACGAGCAGTACTTC. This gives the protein CASRGIAEEYEQYF. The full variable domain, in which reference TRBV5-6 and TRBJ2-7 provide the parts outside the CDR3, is DAGVTQSPTHLIKTRGQQVTLRCSPKSGHDTVSWYQQALGQGPQFIFQYYEEEERQRGNFPDRFSGHQFPNYSSELNVNALLLGDSALYLCASRGIAEEYEQYFGPGTRLTVT.

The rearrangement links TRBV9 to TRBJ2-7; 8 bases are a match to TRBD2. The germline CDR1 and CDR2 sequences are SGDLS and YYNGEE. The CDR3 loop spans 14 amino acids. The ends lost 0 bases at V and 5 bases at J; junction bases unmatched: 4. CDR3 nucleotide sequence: TGTGCCAGCAGCGTAGCGGGAGGGCCCGACGAGCAGTACTTC. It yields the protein CASSVAGGPDEQYF. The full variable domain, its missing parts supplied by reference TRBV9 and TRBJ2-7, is DSGVTQTPKHLITATGQRVTLRCSPRSGDLSVYWYQQSLDQGLQFLIQYYNGEERAKGNILERFSAQQFPDLHSELNLSSLELGDSALYFCASSVAGGPDEQYFGPGTRLTVT.

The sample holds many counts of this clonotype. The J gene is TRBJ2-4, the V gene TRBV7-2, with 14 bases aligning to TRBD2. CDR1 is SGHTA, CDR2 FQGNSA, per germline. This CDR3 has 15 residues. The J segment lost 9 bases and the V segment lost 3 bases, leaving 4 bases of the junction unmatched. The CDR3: CASSFGTSGSSIQYF. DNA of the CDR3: TGTGCCAGCAGCTTCGGGACTAGCGGGAGTAGCATTCAGTACTTC.

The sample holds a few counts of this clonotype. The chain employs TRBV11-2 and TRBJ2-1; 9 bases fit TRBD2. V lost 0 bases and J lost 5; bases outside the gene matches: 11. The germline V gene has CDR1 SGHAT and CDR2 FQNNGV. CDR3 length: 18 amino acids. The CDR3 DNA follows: TGTGCCAGCAGCTTAGATCGCGCACAAGCGGGGGGAAACAATGAGCAGTTCTTC. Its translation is CASSLDRAQAGGNNEQFF.

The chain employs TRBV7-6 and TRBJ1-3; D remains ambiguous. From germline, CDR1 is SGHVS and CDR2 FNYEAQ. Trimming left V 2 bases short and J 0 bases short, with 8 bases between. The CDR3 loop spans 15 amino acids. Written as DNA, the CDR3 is TGTGCCAGCAGCTTAAAGGGTGACTCTGGAAACACCATATATTTT. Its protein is CASSLKGDSGNTIYF.